This is a list of T cell receptor beta chains from one sample in a study of preoperative IRX-2 immunotherapy in early breast cancer. Some clones are missing from TCRdb's copy, which holds only in-frame ones; the method was immunoSEQ multiplex PCR. The top ten clones hold about 1.9% of a sample with approximately 100,000 clones, just over 85% of them seen once. The input for sequencing was tumor tissue, taken after IRX-2 immunotherapy. The source of these receptors is a human donor with breast cancer. Each CDR3 is given with its conserved first and last residue. D genes are given only for firm matches. Not every row has a clone size; where given, it reads once, few, many or a size class.

.	.	TRBV5-1	TRBJ1-6	TGCGCCAGCAGCTTTGGGACGGTCTATAATTCACCCCTCCACTTT	CASSFGTVYNSPLHF
once	.	TRBV19	TRBJ1-5	TGTGCCAGTAGTACAGGGTTTGGGCCCCAGCATTTT	CASSTGFGPQHF
.	TRBD1	TRBV19	TRBJ1-1	TGTGCCAGTAGTATAGAGGGACAGGGGACCCAAGCTTTCTTT	CASSIEGQGTQAFF
.	TRBD2	TRBV29-1	TRBJ2-1	TGCAGCGTTGAAGATGCGGCTAGCGGGAGTTCGAATGAGCAGTTCTTC	CSVEDAASGSSNEQFF
.	.	TRBV29-1	TRBJ2-3	TGCAGCGTTGCACGGGACACAGATACGCAGTATTTT	CSVARDTDTQYF
.	TRBD2	TRBV5-1	TRBJ2-3	TGCGCCAGCAGCTTGGAACTAGCGGGAGTTACGCAGTATTTT	CASSLELAGVTQYF
once	.	TRBV19	TRBJ1-4	TGTGCCAGTAGTATGGCGCGCTATAATGAAAAACTGTTTTTT	CASSMARYNEKLFF
.	TRBD2	TRBV7-1	TRBJ2-1	TGTGCCAGCAGTAGAACTAGCGGTGGTGAGCAGTTCTTC	CASSRTSGGEQFF
.	.	TRBV30	TRBJ2-3	TGTGCCTGGAGTTATGGGACCACAGATACGCAGTATTTT	CAWSYGTTDTQYF
once	TRBD1	TRBV28	TRBJ1-2	TGTGCCAGCAGAAAGGACAGGGCCAGTGGCTACACCTTC	CASRKDRASGYTF
.	TRBD1	TRBV9	TRBJ2-7	TGTGCCAGCAGGAGGGACAGGAGCTCCTACGAGCAGTACTTC	CASRRDRSSYEQYF
.	TRBD1	TRBV28	TRBJ1-2	TGTGCCAGCAGTCACCTTTTTGGGGACAGGGTGATCTATGGCTACACCTTC	CASSHLFGDRVIYGYTF
.	.	TRBV7-4	TRBJ1-3	TGTGCCAGCAGCTCCCGGCCCGGCGGCACCATATATTTT	CASSSRPGGTIYF
.	.	TRBV28	TRBJ2-7	TGTGCCAGCAGTTCCCTTGGTGGCTCCTACGAGCAGTACTTC	CASSSLGGSYEQYF
.	TRBD1	TRBV19	TRBJ1-3	TGTGCCAGTAGTCCCCGGGGACAGGGCCGAGGAAACACCATATATTTT	CASSPRGQGRGNTIYF
.	TRBD2	TRBV7-7	TRBJ2-1	TGTGCCAGCAGCTTCTCCGGGACTAGCGGGGGGCTCCGCTCCTACAATGAGCAGTTCTTC	CASSFSGTSGGLRSYNEQFF
.	TRBD1	TRBV10-3	TRBJ1-2	TGTGCCATCAGTGAGACAGGGGTGGGTGGCTACACCTTC	CAISETGVGGYTF
.	TRBD1	TRBV29-1	TRBJ2-5	TGCAGCATCAACAGGGGGGAATTGGAGACCCAGTACTTC	CSINRGELETQYF
.	TRBD2	TRBV28	TRBJ2-7	TGTGCCAGCAGTATCCTAACTAGCGGGAGGTTCAACGAGCAGTACTTC	CASSILTSGRFNEQYF
.	TRBD2	TRBV14	TRBJ2-1	TGTGCCAGCAGCCAACGACTAGCGGGGGACTACAATGAGCAGTTCTTC	CASSQRLAGDYNEQFF
.	TRBD1	TRBV14	TRBJ2-7	TGTGCCAGCAGCCAGAGACAGGGTCGTAGCGAGCAGTACTTC	CASSQRQGRSEQYF
.	.	TRBV14	TRBJ1-1	TGTGCCAGCAGCCGCTCGAACACTGAAGCTTTCTTT	CASSRSNTEAFF
.	.	TRBV28	TRBJ2-2	TGTGCCAGCAGTTTATGGCCTGACACCGGGGAGCTGTTTTTT	CASSLWPDTGELFF
.	TRBD2	TRBV2	TRBJ2-5	TGTGCCAGCAAAGGGACTAGCGGGGGGCTTGAGACCCAGTACTTC	CASKGTSGGLETQYF